Reported below is one TCR beta chain. The antigen remains undetermined. The data stem from a study of cytomegalovirus exposure and HLA in healthy donors. General study results and limits: Later analysis suggested links between common viral pathogens and several top significant clusters. While the bulk of TCR sequences proved rare, some public TCRs turned up in many donors.

V was clipped by 1 base and J by 4 bases, with 18 bases between them. Germline assignment: CDR1 KGHSH and CDR2 LQKENI. The CDR3 has 17 residues. Use of 60 Vbeta and 13 Jbeta primers characterized the PCR. Repertoires were generated with immunoSEQ multiplex PCR, while TCRdb's copy carries only in-frame clones and drops some. The sample yields approximately 100,000 clones, over 70% seen once. The sequence was collected from a male donor in good health and CMV-seropositive. The chain has TRBV18 and TRBJ2-3; D possibly corresponds to TRBD2 (6 bases). The sequencing sample was made of PBMCs. The CDR3 loop reads CASSPLGRTPGADTQYF. The CDR3 nucleotides read TGTGCCAGCTCACCACTCGGCCGGACCCCGGGGGCAGATACGCAGTATTTT.